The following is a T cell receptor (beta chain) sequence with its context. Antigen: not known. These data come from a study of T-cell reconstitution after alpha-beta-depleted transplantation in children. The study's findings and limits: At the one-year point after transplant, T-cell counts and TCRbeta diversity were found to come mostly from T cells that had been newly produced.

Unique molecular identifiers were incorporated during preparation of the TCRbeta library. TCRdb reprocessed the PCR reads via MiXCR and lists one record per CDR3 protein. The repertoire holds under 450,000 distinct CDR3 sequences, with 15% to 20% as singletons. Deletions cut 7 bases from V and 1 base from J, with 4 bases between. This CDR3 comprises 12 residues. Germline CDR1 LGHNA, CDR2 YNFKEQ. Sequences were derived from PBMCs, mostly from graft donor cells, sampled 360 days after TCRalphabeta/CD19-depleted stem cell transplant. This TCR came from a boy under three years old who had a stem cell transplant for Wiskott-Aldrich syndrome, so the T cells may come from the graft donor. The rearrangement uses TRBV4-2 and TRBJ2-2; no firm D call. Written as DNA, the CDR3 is TGTGCCAGCAAGTGGAACACCGGGGAGCTGTTTTTT. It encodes CASKWNTGELFF.